The 10 T cell receptor beta chains given below trace back to one sample, sequenced in a study of CD8+ T cells in alopecia areata. Reverse transcribed after extraction, RNA yielded cDNA as the sequencing template. The protocol was immunoSEQ multiplex PCR, while the TCRdb copy is restricted to in-frame clones and leaves out a portion. The sample lists 200,000 to 250,000 clones; roughly 66% were seen once. As for treatment: oral pan-JAK inhibitor, 5-10 mg twice daily. The material sequenced was CD4+ T cells sorted from blood, taken around week 42, from a patient treated with tofacitinib. These receptors all come from a human donor with alopecia areata.

This chain links TRBV9 with TRBJ2-1; 9 nucleotides agree with TRBD2. The CDR3 has 15 residues. V lost 4 bases, J lost 2 bases, and 4 bases stayed unmatched. CDR1 is SGDLS, CDR2 YYNGEE, per germline. The CDR3: CASSLIAGAYNEQFF. As DNA, the CDR3 is TGTGCCAGCAGCCTTATAGCGGGGGCCTACAATGAGCAGTTCTTC.

The chain links TRBV7-6 to TRBJ2-7; 8 bases match TRBD1. The V segment lost 4 bases and the J segment 10 bases; nucleotides outside the gene matches: 12. CDR1 and CDR2 from the germline V gene are SGHVS and FNYEAQ. The CDR3 consists of 14 residues. In DNA form, the CDR3 reads TGTGCCAGCAGCTCGACAAGCGGACAGGGTGCTCAGTACTTC. This sequence encodes CASSSTSGQGAQYF.

The chain combines TRBV9 with TRBJ2-7, with D possibly being TRBD1 or TRBD2 (5 bases each). The germline V and J ends were trimmed by 2 bases and 0 bases, with 15 bases remaining between them. This CDR3 comprises 16 residues. CDR1 and CDR2 from the germline V gene are SGDLS and YYNGEE. Here the CDR3 DNA reads TGTGCCAGCAGCGTGGGACCCGCAACGAGCTCCTACGAGCAGTACTTC. This codes for CASSVGPATSSYEQYF. The full variable domain, its missing parts supplied by reference TRBV9 and TRBJ2-7, is DSGVTQTPKHLITATGQRVTLRCSPRSGDLSVYWYQQSLDQGLQFLIQYYNGEERAKGNILERFSAQQFPDLHSELNLSSLELGDSALYFCASSVGPATSSYEQYFGPGTRLTVT.

V and J are TRBV30 and TRBJ2-4, with D maybe TRBD1 (6 bases). Germline V gene sequence: CDR1 GTSNPN, CDR2 SVGIG (reference sequence). The CDR3 extends over 11 amino acids. V was cut by 1 base and J by 9 bases, with 7 bases left in between. CDR3 amino acids: CAWSGGGIQYF. DNA for the CDR3: TGTGCCTGGAGTGGAGGGGGCATTCAGTACTTC. Variable domain in full (rest from reference TRBV30 and TRBJ2-4): SQTIHQWPATLVQPVGSPLSLECTVEGTSNPNLYWYRQAAGRGLQLLFYSVGIGQISSEVPQNLSASRPQDRQFILSSKKLLLSDSGFYLCAWSGGGIQYFGAGTRLSVL.

This clone was observed a handful of times. This chain links TRBV29-1 with TRBJ2-5; D is undetermined. Trimming removed 2 bases from V and 2 bases from J, with 6 bases in between. CDR1 SQVTM and CDR2 ANQGSEA come from the germline V gene. The CDR3 runs to 12 residues. Written as DNA, the CDR3 is TGCAGCGTTGAACAATTACAAGAGACCCAGTACTTC. Its protein is CSVEQLQETQYF. The full variable domain, in which reference TRBV29-1 and TRBJ2-5 provide the parts outside the CDR3, is SAVISQKPSRDICQRGTSLTIQCQVDSQVTMMFWYRQQPGQSLTLIATANQGSEATYESGFVIDKFPISRPNLTFSTLTVSNMSPEDSSIYLCSVEQLQETQYFGPGTRLLVL.

In its sample, this clone was seen a few times. The gene calls are TRBV29-1 and TRBJ2-5; D call uncertain. The CDR3 length is 12 residues. V was trimmed by 0 bases and J by 4 bases, leaving 6 bases between them. Germline CDR1 SQVTM, CDR2 ANQGSEA. The DNA for the CDR3 is TGCAGCGTTGAAGAGAGGATAGAGACCCAGTACTTC. This gives the protein CSVEERIETQYF.

The chain combines TRBV25-1 with TRBJ2-1, with D possibly being TRBD1 (6 bases). V lost 4 bases and J 12 bases, leaving 10 bases between the germline ends. Germline lookup yields CDR1 MGHDK and CDR2 SYGVNS. The CDR3 consists of 11 residues. CDR3 region: CASSGTDRQFF. DNA of the CDR3: TGTGCCAGCAGTGGTACGGACAGGCAGTTCTTC.

The CDR3 loop reads CASSSDASSYNSPLHF. The CDR3 DNA reads as TGCGCCAGCAGCTCGGACGCCAGCTCCTATAATTCACCCCTCCACTTT. This sequence joins TRBV5-1 and TRBJ1-6; D call uncertain. The CDR3 spans 16 residues. Germline V lookup: CDR1 SGHRS, CDR2 YFSETQ. V lost 3 bases and J 0 bases, leaving 10 bases between the germline ends.

V gene TRBV5-1 combines with J gene TRBJ1-2; no definite D call. Germline V CDR1 and CDR2: SGHRS, YFSETQ. Trimming stripped 0 bases from V and 10 bases from J, with 10 bases between. This CDR3 comprises 12 residues. In DNA form, the CDR3 reads TGCGCCAGCAGCTTGGAAGCGAACTTCTACACCTTC. It yields the protein CASSLEANFYTF.

The chain uses TRBV15 and TRBJ2-3; TRBD2 agrees at 7 bases. There are 17 residues in the CDR3. Losses at the gene ends were 5 bases for V and 3 bases for J; bases not matched to a gene: 14. Germline CDR1 and CDR2: LNHNV and YYDKDF (reference sequence). The CDR3: CATSRGGASGKTDTQYF. The CDR3 DNA sequence: TGTGCCACCAGCCGCGGTGGGGCTAGCGGAAAAACAGATACGCAGTATTTT.